One TCR beta chain is described in this entry. Its specificity is not known. Germline V lookup: CDR1 MGHDK, CDR2 SYGVNS. V lost 5 bases, J lost 3 bases, and 10 bases lay in between. The CDR3 length is 14 residues. This sample stems from a study of OX40 agonist ivuxolimab in advanced cancers. Study as a whole: The patients' treatment was ivuxolimab, an agonistic anti-OX40 (CD134) antibody. Past anti-PD-1, anti-PD-L1 or anti-CTLA-4 therapy was accepted, and approximately 37% had received some.

Study findings and constraints: Both blood CD4+ and CD8+ T cells showed clonal growth by week 6 at 0.1 to 3.0 mg/kg.

Repertoires were generated with immunoSEQ multiplex PCR, while TCRdb's copy carries only in-frame clones and drops some. The table lists 85,000 or so clones, 80% to 90% of them singletons, with just under 2% in the top ten. V and J are TRBV25-1 and TRBJ2-2; D is perhaps TRBD1 or TRBD2 (5 bases each). The origin of this receptor is an adult with an advanced solid tumor such as melanoma, head and neck, liver or kidney cancer. The sample was CD4+ or CD8+ T cells sorted from blood, taken in a trial of the OX40 agonist ivuxolimab. The CDR3 DNA reads TGTGCCAGCAGTCGAATGGGGGACACCGGGGAGCTGTTTTTT. It translates to CASSRMGDTGELFF. Drawing the rest from reference TRBV25-1 and TRBJ2-2, the complete variable domain is EADIYQTPRYLVIGTGKKITLECSQTMGHDKMYWYQQDPGMELHLIHYSYGVNSTEKGDLSSESTVSRIRTEHFPLTLESARPSHTSQYLCASSRMGDTGELFFGEGSRLTVL.